The 27 T cell receptor beta chains below come from one sample, sequenced in a study of Ad26.COV2.S vaccination and SARS-CoV-2 variants (dated by TCRdb to 2020 to 2023). This specimen's time point label, per the study, means: individuals recovered from natural SARS-CoV-2 infection. The library was generated by the immunoSEQ multiplex PCR assay. The table was pulled from immuneACCESS by TCRdb, which kept in-frame rearrangements only. Such tables lose some clones; where checked, under half of the loss comes from unresolved V genes, and the rest has no known cause. This sample has 300,000 to 400,000 clones in its table, and just over 90% of those were observed once. The ten largest clones capture 3.9% of the sample. The input for sequencing was peripheral blood, taken after recovery from COVID-19. Receptor source: a human donor who had recovered from COVID-19.

The gene calls are TRBV6-5 and TRBJ1-5; D unresolved. Per germline, CDR1 MNHEY and CDR2 SVGAGI. This CDR3 is built from 11 residues. V was clipped by 7 bases and J by 4 bases, with 5 bases between them. CDR3 coding DNA: TGTGCCAGCATCCCTAATCAGCCCCAGCATTTT. This translates into CASIPNQPQHF.

V is TRBV6-5 and J is TRBJ1-2; no firm D call. V was shortened by 9 bases and J by 10 bases, with 24 bases between the two germline ends. The CDR3 spans 14 residues. The V gene's germline CDR1 is MNHEY and CDR2 SVGAGI. CDR3 protein: CASSSRPGSDSYTF. CDR3 DNA sequence: TGTGCCAGTTCTAGCCGCCCGGGATCGGATTCCTACACCTTC.

As for this clone: A junction boundary mismatches the germline segment, possibly from a read error. This CDR3 reads CASSLEAEEFF. CDR3 DNA sequence: TGTGCCAGCAGCTTAGAAGCTGAGGAGTTCTTC. J is TRBJ2-1 and V is TRBV7-9; no clear D gene. The CDR3 has 11 amino acids. Germline-derived CDR1 and CDR2 are SEHNR and FQNEAQ (reference sequence).

Only one count was recorded for this clone. The chain uses TRBV5-6 and TRBJ2-7, with no clear D. CDR3 length: 12 amino acids. V was pared by 7 bases and J by 4 bases, with 12 bases between. Looked up from germline, CDR1 is SGHDT and CDR2 is YYEEEE. The CDR3 loop is CASGPNSYEQYF. CDR3 in DNA: TGTGCCAGCGGTCCGAACAGTTACGAGCAGTACTTC.

The count of this clone is one. The chain uses TRBV6-7 and TRBJ1-5; a weak D match, TRBD1 (5 bases). TRBV6-7 is an ORF, with its function uncertain. This CDR3 has 14 amino acids. V lost 3 bases and J lost 6, with 12 bases in between. CDR3 bases: TGTGCCAGCAGTTATAAGGGGAGCCTTCAGCCCCAGCATTTT. Protein product: CASSYKGSLQPQHF.

The V and J genes are TRBV7-2 and TRBJ1-5, with 9 positions matching TRBD1. V lost 1 base and J lost 5; bases outside the gene matches: 3. Germline V gene lookup returns CDR1 SGHTA and CDR2 FQGNSA. This CDR3 is 15 amino acids long. The CDR3 here is CASSLGGQGYQPQHF. The CDR3 DNA is TGTGCCAGCAGCTTAGGGGGACAGGGTTATCAGCCCCAGCATTTT.

The chain couples TRBV10-3 to TRBJ2-2; D ambiguous. The ends were cut back, 10 bases at V and 1 base at J, with 7 bases in the middle. CDR1 ENHRY and CDR2 SYGVKD come from the germline V gene. CDR3 length: 12 residues. CDR3 sequence reads: CATRENTGELFF. CDR3 DNA: TGTGCCACCAGAGAGAACACCGGGGAGCTGTTTTTT.

J is TRBJ2-2 and V is TRBV6-1, with D unclear. CDR1 is MNHNS, CDR2 SASEGT, per germline. The V gene lost 2 bases and the J gene lost 4 bases, with 11 bases spanning the gap. The CDR3 sequence is 15 residues long. CDR3 sequence (DNA): TGTGCCAGCAGTGAAAGCCTATGGAGCACCGGGGAGCTGTTTTTT. It yields the protein CASSESLWSTGELFF.

CDR3 amino acids: CASSLEEVRREQYF. CDR3 nucleotide sequence: TGTGCCAGCAGCTTAGAAGAGGTGCGACGCGAGCAGTACTTC. The J gene is TRBJ2-7, the V gene TRBV7-9; D ambiguous. The CDR3 is 14 amino acids. CDR1 is SEHNR and CDR2 is FQNEAQ in the germline V gene (reference sequence). V lost 1 base, J lost 6 bases, and 13 bases lay in between.

With respect to this clone: The same CDR3 is also encoded by other DNA sequences in this sample. J is TRBJ2-7 and V is TRBV12-3 or TRBV12-4, with unresolved D. The CDR3 covers 12 residues. V lost 3 bases to trimming and J lost 4 bases, with 7 bases between them. This chain's CDR3 is CASSFGSYEQYF. As DNA, the CDR3 is TGTGCCAGCAGTTTTGGTAGTTACGAGCAGTACTTC.

As regards this clone: One end of the junction is discordant with germline, which a read error may explain. The J gene is TRBJ1-2, the V gene TRBV20-1; a possible D gene is TRBD1 (6 bases). The CDR3 consists of 9 residues. CDR1 and CDR2 (germline): DFQATT, SNEGSKA (reference sequence). CDR3 region: CSAGTPHNF. In nucleotides, the CDR3 is TGCAGTGCTGGGACACCTCATAACTTC.

This clone was picked up one time. The chain recombines TRBV9 with TRBJ1-1, with D unclear. This CDR3 has 15 amino acids. Germline lookup yields CDR1 SGDLS and CDR2 YYNGEE. V was clipped by 1 base and J by 0 bases, with 10 bases between them. CDR3 bases: TGTGCCAGCAGCGTATTTGACACCTTGAACACTGAAGCTTTCTTT. Translated, it gives CASSVFDTLNTEAFF.

V and J are TRBV11-2 and TRBJ1-6; D is uncertain. The CDR3 covers 15 residues. The V end was cut by 1 base, the J end by 6 bases, with 10 bases between. Germline values: CDR1 SGHAT, CDR2 FQNNGV. As DNA, the CDR3 is TGTGCCAGCAGCTTAGGACACGGACCTAATTCACCCCTCCACTTT. It encodes CASSLGHGPNSPLHF.

The chain couples TRBV18 to TRBJ2-1; D assignment may be TRBD1 or TRBD2 (5 bases each). This CDR3 contains 14 residues. Germline CDR1 reads KGHSH; CDR2 reads LQKENI. The ends were cut back, 3 bases at V and 0 bases at J, with 6 bases in the middle. DNA for the CDR3: TGTGCCAGCTCACCCGGGACCTCCTACAATGAGCAGTTCTTC. It encodes CASSPGTSYNEQFF.

The chain recombines TRBV15 with TRBJ2-1; TRBD1 matches at 10 bases. V trimming: 3 bases; J trimming: 4 bases; junction bases outside the gene matches: 6. The V gene's germline CDR1 is LNHNV and CDR2 YYDKDF (reference sequence). The CDR3 covers 16 residues. In DNA form, the CDR3 reads TGTGCCACCAGCAGGGGGTGGGACAGGGGATACAATGAGCAGTTCTTC. It yields the protein CATSRGWDRGYNEQFF.

The V call is TRBV10-3, the J call TRBJ1-2, with D possibly being TRBD1 (6 bases). The CDR3 loop spans 12 amino acids. The V end lost 7 bases, the J end lost 5 bases, and 11 bases lay between the germline ends. Germline V gene lookup returns CDR1 ENHRY and CDR2 SYGVKD. CDR3 loop: CAINKQGYGYTF. DNA for the CDR3: TGTGCCATCAATAAACAGGGATATGGCTACACCTTC.

In DNA form, the CDR3 reads TGTGCCAGCAGTTACTCCGACAACTACAATGAGCAGTTCTTC. It yields the protein CASSYSDNYNEQFF. The gene calls are TRBV6-5 and TRBJ2-1; no clear D. Germline CDR1 is MNHEY and CDR2 is SVGAGI. The CDR3 sequence is 14 residues long. The V and J ends lost 0 bases and 3 bases respectively, with 6 bases between them.

The chain is built from TRBV2 and TRBJ1-2; D remains ambiguous. Trimming removed 7 bases at V and 4 bases at J, with 10 bases between. In germline, CDR1 is SNHLY, CDR2 FYNNEI. CDR3 size: 12 residues. DNA of the CDR3: TGTGCCAGCACCCCAGATATCTATGGCTACACCTTC. Protein: CASTPDIYGYTF.

The CDR3 sequence is CASSNTGGGEQYF. The CDR3 region has the DNA TGTGCCAGTAGTAACACAGGGGGCGGCGAGCAGTACTTC. The chain combines TRBV19 with TRBJ2-7; TRBD1 aligns across 9 bases. The CDR3 has 13 amino acids. CDR1 is LNHDA and CDR2 is SQIVND in the germline V gene (reference sequence). V was pared by 4 bases and J by 6 bases, with 4 bases of the junction left unmatched. Combining the CDR3 with reference TRBV19 and TRBJ2-7 gives the whole variable domain DGGITQSPKYLFRKEGQNVTLSCEQNLNHDAMYWYRQDPGQGLRLIYYSQIVNDFQKGDIAEGYSVSREKKESFPLTVTSAQKNPTAFYLCASSNTGGGEQYFGPGTRLTVT.

CDR3 bases: TGTGCCACCAAGGGCACTGAAGCTTTCTTT. Amino acid sequence: CATKGTEAFF. V and J are TRBV24-1 and TRBJ1-1; D unresolved. This CDR3 comprises 10 residues. V was trimmed by 8 bases and J by 4 bases, leaving 4 bases between them. Germline V gene sequence: CDR1 KGHDR, CDR2 SFDVKD.

This chain connects TRBV6-1 to TRBJ1-1; D call uncertain. This CDR3 contains 15 residues. V was clipped by 2 bases and J by 5 bases, with 15 bases between them. The germline CDR1 and CDR2 sequences are MNHNS and SASEGT. The CDR3, as DNA: TGTGCCAGCAGTGAACGGCCAGTGCTTTTTACTGAAGCTTTCTTT. It encodes CASSERPVLFTEAFF.

This chain connects TRBV2 to TRBJ1-5; D unresolved. V was pared by 3 bases and J by 4 bases, with 7 bases between. From germline, CDR1 is SNHLY and CDR2 FYNNEI. The CDR3 runs 13 residues. The CDR3 coding sequence is TGTGCCAGCAGTGACAACAGAAATCAGCCCCAGCATTTT. This gives the protein CASSDNRNQPQHF.

The chain employs TRBV16 and TRBJ2-6; no clear D gene. The germline CDR1 and CDR2 sequences are KGHSY and FQNENV. V shed 2 bases and J shed 1 base, with 6 bases lying between them. The CDR3 is 15 amino acids. Here the CDR3 reads CASSQIGSGANVLTF. The CDR3 DNA sequence: TGTGCCAGCAGCCAAATAGGATCTGGGGCCAACGTCCTGACTTTC.

V is TRBV12-5 and J is TRBJ1-4; TRBD1 matches 8 bases. The length of the CDR3 is 14 residues. Germline loops: CDR1 LGHNT, CDR2 FRNRAP. With V trimmed by 6 bases and J by 7 bases, 7 bases remained unmatched. The CDR3 region is CASGDGQGGEKLFF. CDR3 sequence (DNA): TGTGCTAGTGGCGACGGACAGGGTGGTGAAAAACTGTTTTTT. The full variable domain, in which reference TRBV12-5 and TRBJ1-4 provide the parts outside the CDR3, is DARVTQTPRHKVTEMGQEVTMRCQPILGHNTVFWYRQTMMQGLELLAYFRNRAPLDDSGMPKDRFSAEMPDATLATLKIQPSEPRDSAVYFCASGDGQGGEKLFFGSGTQLSVL.

This sequence joins TRBV6-2 or TRBV6-3 and TRBJ2-7, with 10 nucleotides matching TRBD1. Trimming at V came to 4 bases and at J to 4 bases, leaving 4 bases not matched to a gene. In germline, CDR1 is MNHEY, CDR2 SVGEGT. The length of the CDR3 is 14 residues. CDR3 nucleotides: TGTGCCAGCAGTTCAAGACAGGGGGCGTACGAGCAGTACTTC. Translating it yields CASSSRQGAYEQYF.

This chain links TRBV11-2 with TRBJ2-5, with D perhaps matching TRBD1 or TRBD2 (7 bases each). Trimming pared 1 base from V and 5 bases from J, leaving 20 bases between. The CDR3 totals 17 residues. The germline CDR1 and CDR2 sequences are SGHAT and FQNNGV. CDR3 in amino acids: CASSLGGGTAWLETQYF. CDR3 nucleotide sequence: TGTGCCAGCAGCTTAGGGGGAGGGACAGCCTGGTTGGAGACCCAGTACTTC.

Of note for this clone: The germline gene is not matched at one end of the junction; a read error may be the cause. The V gene is TRBV7-7, the J gene TRBJ2-3, with D possibly being TRBD1 (6 bases). The germline gives CDR1 SSHAT, CDR2 FNYEAQ (reference sequence). The CDR3 runs 17 residues. CDR3 protein: CASSLGQGSGFTDTQYF. As DNA, the CDR3 is TGTGCTAGCAGCTTGGGCCAGGGGTCGGGTTTCACAGATACGCAGTATTTT. The full variable domain, with the rest looked up from reference TRBV7-7 and TRBJ2-3, is GAGVSQSPRYKVTKRGQDVTLRCDPISSHATLYWYQQALGQGPEFLTYFNYEAQPDKSGLPSDRFSAERPEGSISTLTIQRTEQRDSAMYRCASSLGQGSGFTDTQYFGPGTRLTVL.